This T cell receptor (beta chain) was found in a study of CD8 T cells in ankylosing spondylitis. Study-level points and caveats: Relatively scarce in peripheral blood, disease-linked clones were CD8+. In reactive arthritis synovial fluid and blood, some motif variants had been reported before. Among TCR beta sequences, a motif of several highly homologous variants appeared characteristic of ankylosing spondylitis blood. Significant enrichment of disease-linked clones was reportedly seen in matched ankylosing spondylitis synovial fluid.

V dropped 0 bases and J dropped 1 base, with 2 bases sitting between them. The V gene's germline CDR1 is SQVTM and CDR2 ANQGSEA. The CDR3 totals 12 residues. This clonotype was recorded at least ten times. Its target is not known. Quantitative 5'-RACE with molecular barcodes generated TCR beta libraries. TCRdb recomputed calls from the 5' RACE reads with MiXCR, one row per CDR3 protein. The table shows hundreds of thousands of distinct CDR3 sequences, with about an eighth occurring only once. Source material: blood, either unsorted or a sorted T cell fraction (not recorded which). J is TRBJ2-3 and V is TRBV29-1; D unresolved. This receptor was obtained from a male donor with ankylosing spondylitis. The CDR3 spells CSVEEGTDTQYF. DNA of the CDR3: TGCAGCGTTGAAGAGGGCACAGATACGCAGTATTTT.